These 13 T cell receptor beta chains originate from one sample sequenced in a study of cytomegalovirus exposure and HLA in healthy donors. Measured with immunoSEQ multiplex PCR; TCRdb has only the in-frame clones, and not every one. The data hold 90,000 to 140,000 clones, with about 86% observed a single time. The source material was PBMCs. Receptor source: a woman aged 18-30 years in good health and CMV-seropositive.

The rearrangement uses TRBV28 and TRBJ2-2; D gene uncertain. Germline V gene lookup returns CDR1 MDHEN and CDR2 SYDVKM. The CDR3 has 12 amino acids. Trimming left V 6 bases short and J 1 base short, with 3 bases between. This CDR3 reads CASSQNTGELFF. CDR3 nucleotides: TGTGCCAGCAGCCAGAACACCGGGGAGCTGTTTTTT.

In its sample, this clone was seen once. This chain joins TRBV28 and TRBJ2-7; no clear D. CDR1 is MDHEN, CDR2 SYDVKM, per germline. The CDR3 extends over 12 amino acids. The V end lost 6 bases, the J end lost 3 bases, and 9 bases lay between the germline ends. The CDR3 loop is CASRRSSYEQYF. The CDR3 coding sequence is TGTGCCAGCAGAAGAAGTAGCTACGAGCAGTACTTC. The entire variable domain, with the rest obtained from reference TRBV28 and TRBJ2-7, is as follows: DVKVTQSSRYLVKRTGEKVFLECVQDMDHENMFWYRQDPGLGLRLIYFSYDVKMKEKGDIPEGYSVSREKKERFSLILESASTNQTSMYLCASRRSSYEQYFGPGTRLTVT.

The J gene is TRBJ1-2, the V gene TRBV6-1; D unresolved. The CDR3 spans 13 residues. Germline values: CDR1 MNHNS, CDR2 SASEGT. Trimming stripped 2 bases from V and 6 bases from J, with 10 bases between. In DNA form, the CDR3 reads TGTGCCAGCAGTGAAATCCTCGGAGATGGCTACACCTTC. Amino acid sequence: CASSEILGDGYTF.

This chain joins TRBV7-9 and TRBJ1-4; D perhaps matches TRBD1 (6 bases). Trimming took 2 bases from V and 0 from J, leaving 10 bases between them. This CDR3 spans 16 amino acids. The germline CDR1 and CDR2 sequences are SEHNR and FQNEAQ (reference sequence). Here the CDR3 DNA reads TGTGCCAGCAGCTTATCAACAGGGTCAACTAATGAAAAACTGTTTTTT. Protein: CASSLSTGSTNEKLFF. The whole variable domain, filled in from reference TRBV7-9 and TRBJ1-4, reads DTGVSQNPRHKITKRGQNVTFRCDPISEHNRLYWYRQTLGQGPEFLTYFQNEAQLEKSRLLSDRFSAERPKGSFSTLEIQRTEQGDSAMYLCASSLSTGSTNEKLFFGSGTQLSVL.

The V gene is TRBV28, the J gene TRBJ2-2; 8 nucleotides align to TRBD2. Germline V lookup: CDR1 MDHEN, CDR2 SYDVKM. With V trimmed by 8 bases and J by 4 bases, 6 bases remained unmatched. This CDR3 comprises 14 residues. The CDR3 nucleotides read TGTGCCAGCGCCCGGGGGGGTTCCACCGGGGAGCTGTTTTTT. This encodes CASARGGSTGELFF.

The CDR3 nucleotides read TGTGCCAGTAGTATCCCCCGCGGGAGCTCCTACGAGCAGTACTTC. It is translated as CASSIPRGSSYEQYF. The chain joins TRBV19 to TRBJ2-7, with TRBD2 matching 7 bases. J was trimmed by 0 bases and V by 3 bases; bases with no gene match: 5. Germline V lookup: CDR1 LNHDA, CDR2 SQIVND (reference sequence). The CDR3 extends over 15 amino acids.

V is TRBV27 and J is TRBJ2-1, with 8 bases that match TRBD2. This CDR3 is built from 15 residues. V lost 7 bases and J lost 5; bases outside the gene matches: 10. CDR1 MNHEY and CDR2 SMNVEV come from the germline V gene (reference sequence). The CDR3 DNA reads TGTGCCAGCACCCACCGGGGGGGCGGGGACAATGAGCAGTTCTTC. It is translated as CASTHRGGGDNEQFF.

J is TRBJ1-1 and V is TRBV13; D is undetermined. The V gene's germline CDR1 is PRHDT and CDR2 FYEKMQ (reference sequence). The CDR3 covers 14 residues. Trimming left V 6 bases short and J 3 bases short, with 14 bases between. The CDR3 loop is CASRVEEPDTEAFF. CDR3 in DNA: TGTGCCAGCAGAGTAGAGGAACCGGACACTGAAGCTTTCTTT.

The sample holds one count of this clone. V gene TRBV6-6 combines with J gene TRBJ2-7, with 9 bases fitting TRBD1. The CDR3 consists of 15 residues. CDR1 is MNHNY, CDR2 SVGAGI, per germline (reference sequence). The V gene end was trimmed by 5 bases and the J gene end by 0 bases; junction bases not matched to a gene: 5. The CDR3 nucleotides read TGTGCCAGCAGTAGGGACAGGGAGCGCTCCTACGAGCAGTACTTC. Amino acids: CASSRDRERSYEQYF.

V gene TRBV28 combines with J gene TRBJ2-7; no definite D call. V lost 3 bases to trimming and J lost 0 bases, with 15 bases between them. The CDR3 extends over 16 amino acids. Germline CDR1 and CDR2: MDHEN and SYDVKM. The CDR3 here is CASSFGFGRSSYEQYF. The CDR3 nucleotides are TGTGCCAGCAGTTTCGGATTTGGAAGGAGCTCCTACGAGCAGTACTTC.

The chain couples TRBV7-2 to TRBJ1-3; D gene uncertain. This CDR3 has 15 amino acids. The V and J ends lost 1 base and 2 bases respectively, with 9 bases between them. Germline values: CDR1 SGHTA, CDR2 FQGNSA. The CDR3, as DNA: TGTGCCAGCAGCTTAGTATCGTCAGCTGGAAACACCATATATTTT. Its translation: CASSLVSSAGNTIYF.

The CDR3 DNA reads TGCGCCAGCAGCCAAGATTGGGCAGGTAACCAGCCCCAGCATTTT. This sequence encodes CASSQDWAGNQPQHF. The chain uses TRBV4-1 and TRBJ1-5; D remains unclear. Germline CDR1 is MGHRA and CDR2 is YSYEKL. Trimming shortened V by 0 bases and J by 7 bases, and 13 bases separated the two germline ends. This CDR3 contains 15 residues.

The chain couples TRBV6-1 to TRBJ1-1; D is ambiguous. The germline V and J ends were trimmed by 6 bases and 1 base, with 12 bases remaining between them. The length of the CDR3 is 14 residues. Germline CDR1 MNHNS, CDR2 SASEGT. Here the CDR3 DNA reads TGTGCCAGCAGGTGGGAGAGAACGAACACTGAAGCTTTCTTT. It is translated as CASRWERTNTEAFF.